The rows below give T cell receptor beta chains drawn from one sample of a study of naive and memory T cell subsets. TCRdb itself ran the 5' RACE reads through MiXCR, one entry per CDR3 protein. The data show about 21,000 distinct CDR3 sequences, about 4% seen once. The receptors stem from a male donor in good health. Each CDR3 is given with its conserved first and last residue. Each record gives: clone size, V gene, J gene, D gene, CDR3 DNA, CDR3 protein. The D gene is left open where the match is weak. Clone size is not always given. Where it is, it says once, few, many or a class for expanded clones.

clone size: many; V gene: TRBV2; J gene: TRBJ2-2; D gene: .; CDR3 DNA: TGTGGTTCCCTCGTTGAGGTCACCGGGGAGCTGTTTTTT; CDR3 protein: CGSLVEVTGELFF
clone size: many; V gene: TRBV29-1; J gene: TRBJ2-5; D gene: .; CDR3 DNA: TGCAGCGTTGAGAGGCAGAACCAAGAGACCCAGTACTTC; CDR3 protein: CSVERQNQETQYF
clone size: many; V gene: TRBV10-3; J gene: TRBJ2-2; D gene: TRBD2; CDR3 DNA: TGTGCCATCAGTCTACGGGGGGGCGCCACCGGGGAGCTGTTTTTT; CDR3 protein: CAISLRGGATGELFF
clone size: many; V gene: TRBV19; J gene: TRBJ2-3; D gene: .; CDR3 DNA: TGTGCCAGTAGTAAACGGGGAGTGACAGGCACAGATACGCAGTATTTT; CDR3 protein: CASSKRGVTGTDTQYF
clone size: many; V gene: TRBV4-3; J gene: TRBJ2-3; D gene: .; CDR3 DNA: TGCGCCAGCAGCCCAGGGGGGTGGGATACGCAGTATTTT; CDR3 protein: CASSPGGWDTQYF
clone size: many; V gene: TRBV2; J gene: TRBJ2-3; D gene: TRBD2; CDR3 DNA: TGTGCCAGCAGTGATATTATCGGCGGGGGGGCCGAGACAGATACGCAGTATTTT; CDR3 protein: CASSDIIGGGAETDTQYF
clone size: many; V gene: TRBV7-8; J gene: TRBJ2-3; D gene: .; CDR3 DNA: TGTGCCAGCAGCTTACCGGGAGAGGCAGATACGCAGTATTTT; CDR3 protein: CASSLPGEADTQYF
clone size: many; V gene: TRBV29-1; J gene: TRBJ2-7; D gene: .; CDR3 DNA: TGCAGCGTTGTGCCCCAGGGGTCCGAGCAGTACTTC; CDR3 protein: CSVVPQGSEQYF
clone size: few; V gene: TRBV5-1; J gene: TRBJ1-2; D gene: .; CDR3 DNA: TGCGCCAGCAGCTTGGGGGGCTCCTATGGCTACACCTTC; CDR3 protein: CASSLGGSYGYTF
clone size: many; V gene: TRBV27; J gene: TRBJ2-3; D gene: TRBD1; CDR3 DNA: TGTGCCAGCAACCAGGACAGGAGGTCGGTGGATACGCAGTATTTT; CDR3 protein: CASNQDRRSVDTQYF
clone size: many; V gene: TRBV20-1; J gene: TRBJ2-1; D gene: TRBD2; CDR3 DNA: TGCAGTGCTAGAGATTCCCCCCCTAGGGCGGGGGGGAATGAGCAGTTCTTC; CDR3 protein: CSARDSPPRAGGNEQFF
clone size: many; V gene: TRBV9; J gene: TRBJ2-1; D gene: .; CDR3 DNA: TGTGCCAGCAGCGTAGCGGGAGATTATAATGAGCAGTTCTTC; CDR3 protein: CASSVAGDYNEQFF
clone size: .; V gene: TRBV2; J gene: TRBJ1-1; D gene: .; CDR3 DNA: TGTGCCAGCAGGGTCTATGGGCAGACCGAAGCTTTCTTT; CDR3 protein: CASRVYGQTEAFF
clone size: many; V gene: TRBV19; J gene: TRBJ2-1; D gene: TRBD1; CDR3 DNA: TGTGCCAGTAGTAGGGACAGGAGTAGTAACAATGAGCAGTTCTTC; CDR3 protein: CASSRDRSSNNEQFF
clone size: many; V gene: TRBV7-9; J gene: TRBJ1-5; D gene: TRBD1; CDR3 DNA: TGTGCCAGCAGCCTAGACAGGGGTAATCAGCCCCAGCATTTT; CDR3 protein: CASSLDRGNQPQHF
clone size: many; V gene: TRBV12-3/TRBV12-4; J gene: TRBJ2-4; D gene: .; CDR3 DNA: TGTGCCAGCAGTTTTACCGGGACCACAGCCAAAAACATTCAGTACTTC; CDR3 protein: CASSFTGTTAKNIQYF
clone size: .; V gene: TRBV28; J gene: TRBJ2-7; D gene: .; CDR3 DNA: TGTGCCAGCGGGACCCTATCGAGGGAGCAGTACTTC; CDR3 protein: CASGTLSREQYF
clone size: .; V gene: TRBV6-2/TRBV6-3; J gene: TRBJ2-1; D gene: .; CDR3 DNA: TGTGCCAGCAGTTACTCGGGGGGCCCTTACAATGAGCAGTTCTTC; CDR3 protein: CASSYSGGPYNEQFF
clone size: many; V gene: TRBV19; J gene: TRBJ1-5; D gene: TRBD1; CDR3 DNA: TGTGCCAGTAGTAGAATCGGACAGGGGGCGTCTCAGCCCCAGCATTTT; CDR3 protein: CASSRIGQGASQPQHF
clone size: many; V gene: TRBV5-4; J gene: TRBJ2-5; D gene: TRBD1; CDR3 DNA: TGTGCCAGCAGCTTTGGGGACAGGGGGGCAGAGACCCAGTACTTC; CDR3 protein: CASSFGDRGAETQYF
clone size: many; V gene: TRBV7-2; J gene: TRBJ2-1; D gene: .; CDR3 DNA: TGTGCCAGCAGCCCCCCATTGGGGGGGGGGGGCACGGCCTATGAGCAGTTCTTC; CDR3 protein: CASSPPLGGGGTAYEQFF
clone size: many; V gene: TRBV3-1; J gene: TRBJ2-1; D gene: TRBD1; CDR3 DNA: TGTGCCAGCAGCCAAGGTGGGCAGGGGGTCTTCTCCTACAATGAGCAGTTCTTC; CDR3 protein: CASSQGGQGVFSYNEQFF
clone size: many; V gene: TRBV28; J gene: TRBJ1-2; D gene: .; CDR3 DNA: TGTGCCAGCAGGGACAGTAACTATGGCTACACCTTC; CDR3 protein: CASRDSNYGYTF
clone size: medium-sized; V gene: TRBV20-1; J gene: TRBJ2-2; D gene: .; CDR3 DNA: TGCAGTGCTAGAGTTGCGGGACTTGGTGCCGGGGAGCTGTTTTTT; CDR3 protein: CSARVAGLGAGELFF
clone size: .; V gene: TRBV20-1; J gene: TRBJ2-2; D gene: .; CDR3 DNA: TGCAGTGCTAGAAGGGGTACCGGGGAGCTGTTTTTT; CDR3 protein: CSARRGTGELFF
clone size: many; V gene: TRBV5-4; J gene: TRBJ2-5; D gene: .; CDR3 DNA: TGTGCCAGCAGCTTCTTACAGGGCAGCCAAGAGACCCAGTACTTC; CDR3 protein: CASSFLQGSQETQYF
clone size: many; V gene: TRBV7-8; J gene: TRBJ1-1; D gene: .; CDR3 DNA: TGTGCCAGCAGCTTCTCAGGGTTCACTGAAGCTTTCTTT; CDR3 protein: CASSFSGFTEAFF
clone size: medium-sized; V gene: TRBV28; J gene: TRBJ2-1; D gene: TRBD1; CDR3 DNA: TGTGCCAGCAGTTTATTCGGACAGGGTAGTGGCAATGAGCAGTTCTTC; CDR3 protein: CASSLFGQGSGNEQFF
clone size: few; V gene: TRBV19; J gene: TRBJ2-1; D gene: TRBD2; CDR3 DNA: TGTGCCAGTAGTATATCAACTAGCGGGGTTTACAATGAGCAGTTCTTC; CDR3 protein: CASSISTSGVYNEQFF
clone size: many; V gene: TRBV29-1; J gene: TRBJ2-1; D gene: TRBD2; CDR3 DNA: TGCAGCGTTGAAAGAGGGGTAGCGGGAGTGTCGTGGTTAGCTGAGCAGTTCTTC; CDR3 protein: CSVERGVAGVSWLAEQFF
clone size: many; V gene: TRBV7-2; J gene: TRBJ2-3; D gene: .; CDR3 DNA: TGTGCCAGCAGCTTAGATCAGGGAAACACAGATACGCAGTATTTT; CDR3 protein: CASSLDQGNTDTQYF
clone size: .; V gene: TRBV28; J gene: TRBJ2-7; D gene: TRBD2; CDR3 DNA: TGTGCCAGCAGTCCCCCCGGGAGGCCTTCCTACGAGCAGTACTTC; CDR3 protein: CASSPPGRPSYEQYF
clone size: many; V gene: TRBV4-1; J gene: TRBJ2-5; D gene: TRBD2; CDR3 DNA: TGCGCCAGCAGCCAAGGCCCGGGGGGCCAAGAGACCCAGTACTTC; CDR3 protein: CASSQGPGGQETQYF
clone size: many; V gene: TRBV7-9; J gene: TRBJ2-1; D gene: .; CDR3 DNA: TGTGCCAGCAGCTTAGCCCGGGGGATCTACAATGAGCAGTTCTTC; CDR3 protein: CASSLARGIYNEQFF
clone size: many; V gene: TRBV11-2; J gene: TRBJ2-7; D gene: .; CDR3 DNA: TGTGCCAGCAGCCTAATAAGCGCTAGCTCCTACGAGCAGTACTTC; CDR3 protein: CASSLISASSYEQYF
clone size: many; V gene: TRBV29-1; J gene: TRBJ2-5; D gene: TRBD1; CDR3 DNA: TGCAGCGTTGGGGGACAGGGCGGGACCCAGTACTTC; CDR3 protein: CSVGGQGGTQYF
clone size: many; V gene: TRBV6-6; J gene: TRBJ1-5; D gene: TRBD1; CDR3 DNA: TGTGCCAGCAGTCCCGACAGGGGATTTCAGCCCCAGCATTTT; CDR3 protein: CASSPDRGFQPQHF
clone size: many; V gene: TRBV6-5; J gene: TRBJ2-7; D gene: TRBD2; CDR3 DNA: TGTGCCAGCAGTGGACTAGCGCCCGGTATGGGCGAGCAGTACTTC; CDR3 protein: CASSGLAPGMGEQYF
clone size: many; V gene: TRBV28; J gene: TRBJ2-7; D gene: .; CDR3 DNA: TGTGCCAGCAACAGTTTACATCGCAGCTACGAGCAGTACTTC; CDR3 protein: CASNSLHRSYEQYF
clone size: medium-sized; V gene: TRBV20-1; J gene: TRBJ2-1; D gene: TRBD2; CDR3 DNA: TGCAGTGCAGCCGGGACTAGCGGGTACAATGAGCAGTTCTTC; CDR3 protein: CSAAGTSGYNEQFF
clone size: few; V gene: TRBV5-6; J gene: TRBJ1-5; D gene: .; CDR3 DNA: TGTGCCAGCAGCTTGGGGGCAGGGGCGAACAATCAGCCCCAGCATTTT; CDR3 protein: CASSLGAGANNQPQHF
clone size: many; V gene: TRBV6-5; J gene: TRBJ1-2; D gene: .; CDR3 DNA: TGTGCCAGCAGTTCCCAGGGGTACTATGGCTACACCTTC; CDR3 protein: CASSSQGYYGYTF
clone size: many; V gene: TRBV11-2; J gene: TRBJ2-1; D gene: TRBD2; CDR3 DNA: TGTGCCAGCAGCTTCGGCGGGAGCAATGAGCAGTTCTTC; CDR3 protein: CASSFGGSNEQFF
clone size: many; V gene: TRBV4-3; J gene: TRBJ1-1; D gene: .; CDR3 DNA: TGCGCCAGCAGCCGGCTATACGGAGGGGACACTGAAGCTTTCTTT; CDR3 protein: CASSRLYGGDTEAFF
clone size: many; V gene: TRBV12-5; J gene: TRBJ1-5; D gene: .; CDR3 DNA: TGTGCTAGTGGTTTGGTACGGGACCAGCCCCAGCATTTT; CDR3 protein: CASGLVRDQPQHF
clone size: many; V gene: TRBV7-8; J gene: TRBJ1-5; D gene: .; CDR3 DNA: TGTGCCAGCAGCTCGGGACTTAATCAGCCCCAGCATTTT; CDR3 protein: CASSSGLNQPQHF
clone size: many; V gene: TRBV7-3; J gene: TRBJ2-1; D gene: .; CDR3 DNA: TGTGCCAGCAGCAAGGCTTTGGGGAGCTCCTACAATGAGCAGTTCTTC; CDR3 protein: CASSKALGSSYNEQFF
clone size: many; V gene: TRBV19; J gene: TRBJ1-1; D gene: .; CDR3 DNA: TGTGCCAGTAGTATTCTTTGGAGGGGCGATAACACTGAAGCTTTCTTT; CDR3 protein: CASSILWRGDNTEAFF
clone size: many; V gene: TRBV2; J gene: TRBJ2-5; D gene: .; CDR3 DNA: TGTGCCAGCAGTGGACAGTTTCAAGAGACCCAGTACTTC; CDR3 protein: CASSGQFQETQYF
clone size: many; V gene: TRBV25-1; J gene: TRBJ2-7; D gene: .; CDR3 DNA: TGTGCCAGCAGTGAATGGGACGAGCAGTACTTC; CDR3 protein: CASSEWDEQYF